The 3 T cell receptor beta chains below were found in one sample sequenced in a study of molecular identifiers for immune sequencing clone quantification. TCRdb re-derived calls from the PCR reads in MiXCR, one entry per CDR3 protein. The repertoire holds around 300,000 distinct CDR3 sequences, about a quarter seen once, with around 0.7% in the top ten. The sequencing sample was made of naive CD8+ T cells from blood, with Jurkat cell RNA spiked in. The subset: FACS-sorted CD8+CD4-CCR7+CD45RA+ naive T cells. The receptors were sampled from a human donor in good health. Some libraries in this study had Jurkat cell RNA spiked in.

This clonotype showed up just a few times. The V call is TRBV21-1, the J call TRBJ1-1; the tabulated D call, TRBD1, remains unverified against the DNA. TRBV21-1 is noted as a pseudogene. The CDR3 length is 15 residues. The CDR3 nucleotides are TGTGCCAGCAGCAAAGGTCAGGGAACGGGCACTGAAGCTTTCTTT. The encoded protein is CASSKGQGTGTEAFF.

Many counts were recorded for this clonotype. The chain links TRBV5-1 to TRBJ2-5; perhaps TRBD1 as D (6 bases). Deletions cut 3 bases from V and 1 base from J, with 10 bases between. The CDR3 runs to 14 residues. The germline V gene encodes CDR1 SGHRS and CDR2 YFSETQ. In DNA, the CDR3 is TGCGCCAGCAGCTGGGACAAAACCCAAGAGACCCAGTACTTC. It specifies CASSWDKTQETQYF.

This clonotype occurred a few times. The chain couples TRBV3-1 to TRBJ2-2, with TRBD2 as a possible D gene (5 bases). The germline V gene encodes CDR1 LGHDT and CDR2 YNNKEL (reference sequence). V lost 3 bases to trimming and J lost 0 bases, with 14 bases between them. The CDR3 spans 17 residues. The CDR3 region has the DNA TGTGCCAGCAGCCACGCAAGGAGGCTATCGAACACCGGGGAGCTGTTTTTT. Translating gives CASSHARRLSNTGELFF.